Listed below are T cell receptor beta chains from one sample, sequenced in a study of cytotoxic CD8 clonotypes in ibrutinib-treated CLL. Some clones are missing from TCRdb's copy, which holds only in-frame ones; the method was immunoSEQ multiplex PCR. The sample consists of roughly 150,000 clones, roughly 77% of them appearing once. The material was PBMCs, obtained after 12 months of ibrutinib treatment. These receptors all come from a human donor with chronic lymphocytic leukemia. Both conserved end residues are trimmed from each CDR3. Clone size, where shown, is once, few, many, or a class for clones that have expanded.

clone_size: .; v_call: TRBV2; cdr3_aa: ASRGASGSYNEQF
clone_size: .; v_call: TRBV7-8; cdr3_aa: ASRRQGARTEAF
clone_size: .; v_call: TRBV18; cdr3_aa: ASSPPLVNTEAF
clone_size: .; v_call: TRBV9; cdr3_aa: ASSVTGGLGYNEQF
clone_size: .; v_call: TRBV5-1; cdr3_aa: ASSPGGVNTEAF
clone_size: .; v_call: TRBV4-1; cdr3_aa: ASSQGPQTPDTQY
clone_size: .; v_call: TRBV4-3; cdr3_aa: ASSVGGRMNTEAF
clone_size: once; v_call: TRBV29-1; cdr3_aa: SVEGLGGSGANVLT
clone_size: .; v_call: TRBV18; cdr3_aa: ASSILAENTGELF
clone_size: .; v_call: TRBV19; cdr3_aa: ASSGATAYQPQH
clone_size: .; v_call: TRBV28; cdr3_aa: ASSLNPTVTRPYEQY
clone_size: .; v_call: TRBV10-3; cdr3_aa: AISEGDLVFYEQY
clone_size: .; v_call: TRBV11-2; cdr3_aa: ASTQGGETTEAF
clone_size: .; v_call: TRBV7-2; cdr3_aa: ASSLVGSGGAQETQY
clone_size: once; v_call: TRBV5-6; cdr3_aa: ASSLWNSMNTEAF
clone_size: .; v_call: TRBV16; cdr3_aa: ASSQSWGTIY
clone_size: .; v_call: TRBV5-8; cdr3_aa: ASSLPAYEQY
clone_size: .; v_call: TRBV29-1; cdr3_aa: SVRTSTGYVGSYEQY
clone_size: .; v_call: TRBV15; cdr3_aa: ATSRGRGTGELF
clone_size: .; v_call: TRBV18; cdr3_aa: ASSLGLANNEQY
clone_size: .; v_call: TRBV28; cdr3_aa: ASRLRRDGELF
clone_size: .; v_call: TRBV15; cdr3_aa: ATSVSISEQF
clone_size: .; v_call: TRBV5-1; cdr3_aa: ASSREGQSYGYT